Each of the 22 T cell receptor beta chains below was sequenced from the same sample in a study of a mutant IDH1 vaccine in newly diagnosed glioma. Method: immunoSEQ multiplex PCR; TCRdb's copy keeps in-frame clones and lacks some. Of tens of thousands of clones listed, 74% are singletons. Their antigens are not known. Time point indicated: week 35, safety follow-up. Topical imiquimod accompanied each vaccine dose, which consisted of 300 ug of mutant IDH1 20-mer peptide. Sequenced material: PBMCs, taken from a glioma patient whose treatment included an IDH1 peptide vaccine. Receptors originate from a man in his fifties or sixties with glioma.

The CDR3 DNA sequence: TGTGCCAGCTGCTCATCGGCTAGCGGGGGGGGTGAGCAGTTCTTC. Translated: CASCSSASGGGEQFF. The chain recombines TRBV6-5 with TRBJ2-1, with TRBD2 matching over 12 bases. CDR1 and CDR2 (germline): MNHEY, SVGAGI. The CDR3 spans 15 residues. V shed 8 bases, J shed 9 bases, and the junction held 11 bases outside the gene matches.

The chain uses TRBV7-9 and TRBJ2-1; TRBD2 is a possible D gene (6 bases). The V gene lost 7 bases and the J gene lost 6 bases, with 16 bases spanning the gap. This CDR3 is built from 14 residues. From germline, CDR1 is SEHNR and CDR2 FQNEAQ (reference sequence). This CDR3 reads CASNPGFGGNEQFF. Here the CDR3 DNA reads TGTGCCAGCAACCCGGGGTTCGGGGGCAATGAGCAGTTCTTC.

Many counts were recorded for this clone. V usage is TRBV11-3 and J usage is TRBJ2-1; possibly TRBD1 for D (6 bases). The CDR3 spans 15 residues. Trimming cost V 4 bases and J 4 bases, with 14 bases left between them. From germline, CDR1 is SGHNT and CDR2 YENEEA. CDR3 nucleotide sequence: TGTGCCAGCAGCTCCTTCGACAGGCCGTACAATGAGCAGTTCTTC. This gives the protein CASSSFDRPYNEQFF.

This clone has more than one count but fewer than ten. The V and J genes are TRBV7-2 and TRBJ1-1; D might be TRBD1 (5 bases). The CDR3 has 17 amino acids. V was cut by 2 bases and J by 0 bases, with 16 bases left in between. Germline CDR1 SGHTA, CDR2 FQGNSA. The CDR3 sequence is CASSLFRAGSMNTEAFF. CDR3 DNA: TGTGCCAGCAGCTTATTTAGGGCAGGGTCTATGAACACTGAAGCTTTCTTT.

The J gene is TRBJ1-3, the V gene TRBV5-4; D might be TRBD1 (6 bases). Germline V lookup: CDR1 SGHNT, CDR2 YYREEE (reference sequence). This CDR3 is 16 amino acids long. V lost 3 bases and J 7 bases, leaving 20 bases between the germline ends. The CDR3 coding sequence is TGTGCCAGCAGCTCCATAACGGACAGTTACTCTAACACCATATATTTT. Its translation: CASSSITDSYSNTIYF.

The V call is TRBV15, the J call TRBJ1-4, with TRBD1 as a possible D gene (5 bases). V lost 4 bases to trimming and J lost 3 bases, with 15 bases between them. The germline CDR1 and CDR2 sequences are LNHNV and YYDKDF (reference sequence). The CDR3 spans 16 residues. The CDR3 here is CATSKTRGVANEKLFF. The CDR3 DNA reads TGTGCCACCAGCAAGACTCGGGGGGTGGCTAATGAAAAACTGTTTTTT.

The V call is TRBV27, the J call TRBJ2-7; 7 bases align to TRBD2. CDR1 and CDR2 (germline): MNHEY, SMNVEV (reference sequence). The CDR3 consists of 16 residues. The J segment lost 2 bases and the V segment lost 3 bases, leaving 10 bases of the junction unmatched. The CDR3 DNA follows: TGTGCCAGCAGTTTGGAGAATGGGGGGGTCCCCTACGAGCAGTACTTC. As protein: CASSLENGGVPYEQYF.

Regarding this clone: The junction shows a germline mismatch at one end, possibly a read error. The chain links TRBV15 to TRBJ2-1; D is unresolved. Germline values: CDR1 LNHNV, CDR2 YYDKDF (reference sequence). The CDR3 spans 12 residues. The CDR3 reads CATSREENEQFF. As DNA, the CDR3 is TGTGCCACCAGCCGAGAGGAGAATGAGCAGTTCTTC.

The gene calls are TRBV29-1 and TRBJ2-1; D perhaps matches TRBD2 (6 bases). Germline-derived CDR1 and CDR2 are SQVTM and ANQGSEA. The CDR3 runs 13 residues. V was shortened by 5 bases and J by 7 bases, with 15 bases between the two germline ends. The DNA for the CDR3 is TGCAGCGTTAGTGGGGGGTCCTGGAATGAGCAGTTCTTC. Translating gives CSVSGGSWNEQFF.

This rearrangement joins TRBV29-1 to TRBJ2-5, with 11 bases aligning to TRBD1. The CDR3 extends over 15 amino acids. V shed 7 bases and J 4 bases; nucleotides not matched to a gene: 11. The germline CDR1 and CDR2 sequences are SQVTM and ANQGSEA. The CDR3 here is CSAEGGTGGVETQYF. The CDR3 DNA is TGCAGCGCTGAGGGTGGGACAGGGGGGGTAGAGACCCAGTACTTC.

This clone was detected a few times. The chain employs TRBV13 and TRBJ2-3; maybe TRBD2 (6 bases). The CDR3 sequence is 14 residues long. Trimming stripped 4 bases from V and 0 bases from J, with 8 bases between. The germline CDR1 and CDR2 sequences are PRHDT and FYEKMQ (reference sequence). As DNA, the CDR3 is TGTGCCAGCAGCTCGCGGGGAAGCACAGATACGCAGTATTTT. It specifies CASSSRGSTDTQYF. The full variable domain, its missing parts supplied by reference TRBV13 and TRBJ2-3, is AAGVIQSPRHLIKEKRETATLKCYPIPRHDTVYWYQQGPGQDPQFLISFYEKMQSDKGSIPDRFSAQQFSDYHSELNMSSLELGDSALYFCASSSRGSTDTQYFGPGTRLTVL.

This chain uses TRBV10-3 with TRBJ1-1, with 7 nucleotides matching TRBD1. Germline assignment: CDR1 ENHRY and CDR2 SYGVKD. The CDR3 loop spans 15 amino acids. With V trimmed by 6 bases and J by 4 bases, 11 bases remained unmatched. Here the CDR3 reads CAIRSLTGMSTEAFF. The CDR3 DNA reads TGTGCCATCAGATCCCTGACAGGGATGAGCACTGAAGCTTTCTTT.

J is TRBJ1-3 and V is TRBV5-4; 7 positions match TRBD1. The CDR3 has 14 amino acids. V was pared by 7 bases and J by 3 bases, with 7 bases of the junction left unmatched. Germline values: CDR1 SGHNT, CDR2 YYREEE (reference sequence). The CDR3 DNA sequence: TGTGCCAGCGCGACAGGGAACCGTGGAAACACCATATATTTT. Translating it yields CASATGNRGNTIYF.

The chain employs TRBV20-1 and TRBJ1-1; D gene unclear. Germline V lookup: CDR1 DFQATT, CDR2 SNEGSKA (reference sequence). This CDR3 has 8 residues. Trimming shortened V by 6 bases and J by 12 bases, and 8 bases separated the two germline ends. The CDR3 reads CSAPQTFF. CDR3 DNA: TGCAGTGCCCCACAAACTTTCTTT.

The chain joins TRBV9 to TRBJ2-3; D is undetermined. V shed 3 bases and J shed 3 bases, with 8 bases lying between them. The germline V gene has CDR1 SGDLS and CDR2 YYNGEE. This CDR3 is built from 13 residues. CDR3 loop: CASSGTATDTQYF. The CDR3 DNA is TGTGCCAGCAGCGGTACAGCAACAGATACGCAGTATTTT.

This sequence joins TRBV27 and TRBJ1-4, with D unclear. Germline lookup yields CDR1 MNHEY and CDR2 SMNVEV (reference sequence). CDR3 size: 15 residues. V was clipped by 3 bases and J by 7 bases, with 15 bases between them. CDR3 DNA sequence: TGTGCCAGCAGTTTCAGACGGCCATCGCGTGAAAAACTGTTTTTT. It translates to CASSFRRPSREKLFF.

The chain links TRBV6-5 to TRBJ1-2; TRBD1 is a possible D gene (5 bases). V dropped 4 bases and J dropped 8 bases, with 8 bases sitting between them. CDR1 is MNHEY, CDR2 SVGAGI, per germline. CDR3 length equals 11 residues. The CDR3 spells CASSSDRGYTF. Here the CDR3 DNA reads TGTGCCAGCAGTTCTGACAGAGGCTACACCTTC.

The chain employs TRBV5-6 and TRBJ2-1, with D tentatively TRBD1 (5 bases). Germline assignment: CDR1 SGHDT and CDR2 YYEEEE. V lost 4 bases and J lost 7, with 9 bases in between. CDR3 size: 12 residues. The CDR3 region is CASSQQANEQFF. CDR3 sequence (DNA): TGTGCCAGCAGCCAACAGGCAAATGAGCAGTTCTTC.

The chain joins TRBV29-1 to TRBJ1-2; D gene ambiguous. Trimming took off 7 bases at V and 2 bases at J, with 17 bases between the two ends. The CDR3 is made up of 14 amino acids. In germline, CDR1 is SQVTM, CDR2 ANQGSEA. This CDR3 is CSATVGGGNYGYTF. The DNA of the CDR3 is TGCAGCGCCACGGTAGGCGGCGGGAACTATGGCTACACCTTC.

V gene TRBV30 combines with J gene TRBJ2-7; 7 bases match TRBD1. This CDR3 comprises 12 residues. The germline V gene encodes CDR1 GTSNPN and CDR2 SVGIG (reference sequence). The junction had 1 base not matched to a gene; V was cut back by 5 bases and J by 0 bases. The CDR3 sequence is CAWDRVSYEQYF. In DNA form, the CDR3 reads TGTGCCTGGGACAGGGTCTCCTACGAGCAGTACTTC. Together with reference TRBV30 and TRBJ2-7, the CDR3 gives the full variable domain: SQTIHQWPATLVQPVGSPLSLECTVEGTSNPNLYWYRQAAGRGLQLLFYSVGIGQISSEVPQNLSASRPQDRQFILSSKKLLLSDSGFYLCAWDRVSYEQYFGPGTRLTVT.

The chain is built from TRBV5-6 and TRBJ1-1, with 10 bases lining up with TRBD1. This CDR3 spans 16 amino acids. Germline trimming cut 4 bases from V and 3 bases from J; bases unmatched to any gene: 9. Germline V gives CDR1 SGHDT, CDR2 YYEEEE. The CDR3: CASSPDRGRGDTEAFF. CDR3 nucleotide sequence: TGTGCCAGCAGCCCCGACAGGGGGCGAGGGGACACTGAAGCTTTCTTT.

This clone appeared once. The chain uses TRBV30 and TRBJ1-2; D is unclear. The V end was cut by 2 bases, the J end by 8 bases, with 9 bases between. The germline V gene encodes CDR1 GTSNPN and CDR2 SVGIG (reference sequence). The CDR3 runs to 11 residues. CDR3 coding DNA: TGTGCCTGGAGTCCCGGATTGGGCTACACCTTC. As protein: CAWSPGLGYTF.